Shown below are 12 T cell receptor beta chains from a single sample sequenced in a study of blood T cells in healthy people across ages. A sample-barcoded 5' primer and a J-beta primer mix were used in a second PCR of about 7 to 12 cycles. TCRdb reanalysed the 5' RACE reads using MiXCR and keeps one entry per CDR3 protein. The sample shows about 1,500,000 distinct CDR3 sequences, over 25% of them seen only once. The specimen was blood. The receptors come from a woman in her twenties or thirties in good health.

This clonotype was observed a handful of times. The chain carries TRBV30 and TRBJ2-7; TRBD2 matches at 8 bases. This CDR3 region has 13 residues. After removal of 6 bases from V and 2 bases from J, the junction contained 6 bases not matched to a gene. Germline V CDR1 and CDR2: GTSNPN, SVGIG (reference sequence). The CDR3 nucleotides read TGTGCCTGCCTGGGCGGGGGGACCTACGAGCAGTACTTC. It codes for CACLGGGTYEQYF.

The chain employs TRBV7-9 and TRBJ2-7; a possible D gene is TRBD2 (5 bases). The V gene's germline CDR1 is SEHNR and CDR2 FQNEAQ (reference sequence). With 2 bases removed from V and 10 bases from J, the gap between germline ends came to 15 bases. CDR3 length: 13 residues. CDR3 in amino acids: CASSLWEREIQYF. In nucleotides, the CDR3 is TGTGCCAGCAGCTTATGGGAGCGTGAGATCCAGTACTTC.

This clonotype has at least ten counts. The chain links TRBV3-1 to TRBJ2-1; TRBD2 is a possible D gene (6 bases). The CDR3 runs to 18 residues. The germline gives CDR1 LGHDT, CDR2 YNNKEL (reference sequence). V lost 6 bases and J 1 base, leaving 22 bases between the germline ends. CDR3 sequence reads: CASSGTGGLSGSYNEQFF. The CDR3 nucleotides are TGTGCCAGCAGTGGGACCGGGGGTTTGTCTGGTTCCTACAATGAGCAGTTCTTC.

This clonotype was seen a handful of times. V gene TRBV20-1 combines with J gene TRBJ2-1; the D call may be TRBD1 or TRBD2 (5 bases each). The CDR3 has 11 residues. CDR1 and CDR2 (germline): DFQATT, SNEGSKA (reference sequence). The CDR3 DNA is TGCAGCACGGGGCTTGGCCCTGAGCAGTTCTTC. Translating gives CSTGLGPEQFF.

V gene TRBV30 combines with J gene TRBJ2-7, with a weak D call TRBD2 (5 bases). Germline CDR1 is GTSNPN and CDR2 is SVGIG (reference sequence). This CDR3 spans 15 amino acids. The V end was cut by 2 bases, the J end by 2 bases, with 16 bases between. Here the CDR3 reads CAWSSPRRGTYEQYF. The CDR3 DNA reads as TGTGCCTGGAGTTCCCCTCGGAGAGGGACCTACGAGCAGTACTTC.

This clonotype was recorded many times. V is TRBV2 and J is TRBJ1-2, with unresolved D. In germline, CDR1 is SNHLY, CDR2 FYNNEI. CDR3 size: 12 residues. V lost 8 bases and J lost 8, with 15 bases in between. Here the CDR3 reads CASGTVPWGYTF. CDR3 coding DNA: TGTGCCAGCGGAACCGTTCCTTGGGGCTACACCTTC. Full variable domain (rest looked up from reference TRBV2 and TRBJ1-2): EPEVTQTPSHQVTQMGQEVILRCVPISNHLYFYWYRQILGQKVEFLVSFYNNEISEKSEIFDDQFSVERPDGSNFTLKIRSTKLEDSAMYFCASGTVPWGYTFGSGTRLTVV.

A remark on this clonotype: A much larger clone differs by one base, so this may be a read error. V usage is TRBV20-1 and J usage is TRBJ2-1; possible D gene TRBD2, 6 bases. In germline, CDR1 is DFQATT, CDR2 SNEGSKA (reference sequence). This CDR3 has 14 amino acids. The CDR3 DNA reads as TGCAGTGCTCCGACTCCGGGACTCCTCAATAAGCAGTTCTTC. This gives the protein CSAPTPGLLNKQFF.

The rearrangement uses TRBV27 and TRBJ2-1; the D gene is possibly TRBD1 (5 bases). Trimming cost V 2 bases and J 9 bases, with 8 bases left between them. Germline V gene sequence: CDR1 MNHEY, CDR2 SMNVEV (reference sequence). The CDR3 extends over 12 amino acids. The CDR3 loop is CASSLPGIEQFF. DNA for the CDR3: TGTGCCAGCAGTTTACCAGGGATTGAGCAGTTCTTC.

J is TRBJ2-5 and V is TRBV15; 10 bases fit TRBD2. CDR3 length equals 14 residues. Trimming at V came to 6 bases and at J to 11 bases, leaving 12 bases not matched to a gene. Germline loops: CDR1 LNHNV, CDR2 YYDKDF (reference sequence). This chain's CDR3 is CATRATSGSDEQYF. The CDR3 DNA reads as TGTGCCACCAGGGCGACTAGCGGGTCAGATGAGCAGTACTTC.

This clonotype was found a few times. CDR3 loop: CASSGRGWGETQYF. In DNA form, the CDR3 reads TGTGCCAGCAGTGGACGGGGTTGGGGGGAGACCCAGTACTTC. The gene calls are TRBV12-3 or TRBV12-4 and TRBJ2-5; D is perhaps TRBD1 or TRBD2 (5 bases each). There are 14 residues in the CDR3. V lost 5 bases, J lost 5 bases, and 15 bases lay in between.

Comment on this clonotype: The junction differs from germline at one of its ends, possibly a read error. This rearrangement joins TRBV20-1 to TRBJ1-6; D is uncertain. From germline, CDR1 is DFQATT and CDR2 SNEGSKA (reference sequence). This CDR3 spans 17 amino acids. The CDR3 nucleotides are TGCAGTGCTAGAGATAACTGGGCCAACTCCTATAATTCACCCCGCCACTTT. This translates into CSARDNWANSYNSPRHF.

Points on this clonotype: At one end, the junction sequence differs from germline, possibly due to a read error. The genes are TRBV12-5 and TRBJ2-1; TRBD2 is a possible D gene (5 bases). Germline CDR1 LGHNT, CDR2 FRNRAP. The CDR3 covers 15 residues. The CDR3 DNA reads TGTGCTAGCGGTTTGCCCGCCGGGGTAGGTCAGGAGCAGTTCTTC. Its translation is CASGLPAGVGQEQFF.